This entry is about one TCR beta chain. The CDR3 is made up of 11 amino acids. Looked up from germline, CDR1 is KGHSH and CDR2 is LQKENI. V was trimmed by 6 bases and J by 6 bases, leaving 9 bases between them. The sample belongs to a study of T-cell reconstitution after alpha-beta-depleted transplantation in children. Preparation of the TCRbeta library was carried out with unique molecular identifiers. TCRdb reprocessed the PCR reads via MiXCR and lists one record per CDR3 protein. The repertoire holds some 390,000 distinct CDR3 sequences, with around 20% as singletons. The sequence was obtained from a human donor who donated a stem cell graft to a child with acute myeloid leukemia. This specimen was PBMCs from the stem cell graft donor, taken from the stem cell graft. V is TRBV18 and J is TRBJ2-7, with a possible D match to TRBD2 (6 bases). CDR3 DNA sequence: TGTGCCAGCTCGGGGGGTGGCGAGCAGTACTTC. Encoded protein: CASSGGGEQYF.